The 3 T cell receptor beta chains below all came from one sample that was sequenced in a study of blood T cells in healthy people across ages. Combining a sample-barcoded 5' primer with a J-beta primer mix, a second PCR ran for roughly 7 to 12 cycles. Each CDR3 protein gets one entry after TCRdb re-called the 5' RACE reads with MiXCR. Of under 1,000,000 distinct CDR3 sequences listed, more than 35% are singletons. The sequenced sample was blood. All receptors derive from an older man in good health.

This clonotype showed up just a few times. The J gene is TRBJ2-1, the V gene TRBV7-6; D possibly uses TRBD1 or TRBD2 (5 bases each). The V end was cut by 5 bases, the J end by 10 bases, with 15 bases between. The length of the CDR3 is 13 residues. The germline gives CDR1 SGHVS, CDR2 FNYEAQ. As DNA, the CDR3 is TGTGCCAGCAGCATGGGACCGGCAGGCGAGCAGTTCTTC. Its translation: CASSMGPAGEQFF.

This clonotype appeared many times. This sequence joins TRBV5-1 and TRBJ2-1; D gene ambiguous. The CDR3 is 14 residues long. CDR1 is SGHRS and CDR2 is YFSETQ in the germline V gene. The germline V and J ends were trimmed by 0 bases and 6 bases, with 10 bases remaining between them. The CDR3 reads CASSLGAGINEQFF. CDR3 DNA: TGCGCCAGCAGCTTGGGTGCTGGGATCAATGAGCAGTTCTTC. Using reference TRBV5-1 and TRBJ2-1 for the parts outside the CDR3, the full variable domain is KAGVTQTPRYLIKTRGQQVTLSCSPISGHRSVSWYQQTPGQGLQFLFEYFSETQRNKGNFPGRFSGRQFSNSRSEMNVSTLELGDSALYLCASSLGAGINEQFFGPGTRLTVL.

This clonotype was counted only a few times. The V call is TRBV20-1, the J call TRBJ2-7; TRBD2 is a possible D gene (6 bases). The CDR3 is 13 amino acids. Germline V gene sequence: CDR1 DFQATT, CDR2 SNEGSKA (reference sequence). V lost 2 bases, J lost 7 bases, and 15 bases lay in between. CDR3 protein: CSARKASREEQYF. The CDR3 region has the DNA TGCAGTGCTAGAAAAGCGTCCCGGGAGGAGCAGTACTTC.